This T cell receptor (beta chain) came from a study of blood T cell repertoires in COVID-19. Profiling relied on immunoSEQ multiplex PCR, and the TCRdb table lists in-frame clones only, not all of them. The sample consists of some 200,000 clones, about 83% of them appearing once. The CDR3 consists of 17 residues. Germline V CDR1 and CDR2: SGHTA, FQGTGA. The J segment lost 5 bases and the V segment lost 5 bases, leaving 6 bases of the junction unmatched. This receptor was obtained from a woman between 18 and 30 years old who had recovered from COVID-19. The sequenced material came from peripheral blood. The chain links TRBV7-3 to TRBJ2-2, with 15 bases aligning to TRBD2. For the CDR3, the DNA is TGTGCCAGCAGCCCTCCAGGACTAGCGGGGGGGACCGGGGAGCTGTTTTTT. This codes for CASSPPGLAGGTGELFF. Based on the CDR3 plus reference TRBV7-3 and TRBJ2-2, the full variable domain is GAGVSQTPSNKVTEKGKYVELRCDPISGHTALYWYRQSLGQGPEFLIYFQGTGAADDSGLPNDRFFAVRPEGSVSTLKIQRTERGDSAVYLCASSPPGLAGGTGELFFGEGSRLTVL.